This TCR beta chain was sequenced in a study of blood T cell repertoires in COVID-19. Study-wide context: T cells, B-cell-depleted T cells, or PBMCs supplied cDNA or gDNA.

Using immunoSEQ multiplex PCR, the repertoire was profiled, and TCRdb retains in-frame clones only, with some absent. Here the sample spans some 290,000 clones, roughly nine tenths being singletons. Cohorts were assigned according to the clinical history that participants reported. This clonotype was sampled from a woman aged 25 to 39 who had been exposed to COVID-19. The sequenced sample was PBMCs or T cells enriched from blood (not recorded which).

CDR3 coding DNA: TGCAGCTTTGCCTCCGGGACAGGGATGGACGAGCAGTACTTC. It translates to CSFASGTGMDEQYF. The chain is built from TRBV29-1 and TRBJ2-7; TRBD1 matches 9 bases. The J segment lost 5 bases and the V segment lost 8 bases, leaving 13 bases of the junction unmatched. This CDR3 is 14 amino acids long. Per the germline V gene, CDR1 is SQVTM and CDR2 is ANQGSEA.